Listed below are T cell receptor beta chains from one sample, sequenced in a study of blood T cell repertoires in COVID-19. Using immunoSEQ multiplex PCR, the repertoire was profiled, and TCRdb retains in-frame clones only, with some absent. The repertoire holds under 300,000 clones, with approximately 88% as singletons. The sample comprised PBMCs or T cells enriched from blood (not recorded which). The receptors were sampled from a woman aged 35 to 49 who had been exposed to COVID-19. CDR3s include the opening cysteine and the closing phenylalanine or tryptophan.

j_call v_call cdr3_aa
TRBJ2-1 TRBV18 CASSILAGDDEEQFF
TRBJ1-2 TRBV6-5 CASSYRQAANYGYTF
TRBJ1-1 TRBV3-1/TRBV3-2 CASSHLTEAFF
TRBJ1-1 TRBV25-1 CASSDPEREGAFF
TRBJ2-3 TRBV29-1 CSVEVGGKTDTQYF
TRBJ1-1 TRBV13 CASSLVGQGFTEAFF
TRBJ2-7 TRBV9 CASSPRTGSLIYEQYF
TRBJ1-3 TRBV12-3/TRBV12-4 CASSPFGNTIYF
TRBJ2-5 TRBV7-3 CASSQIGLAGGRQETQYF
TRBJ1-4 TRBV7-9 CASSTRQINEKLFF
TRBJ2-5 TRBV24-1 CATSDRRNQETQYF
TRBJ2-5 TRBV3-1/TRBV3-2 CASSRPRQNQETQYF
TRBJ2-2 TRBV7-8 CASSSAGSTGELFF
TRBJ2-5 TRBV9 CASSARGAWRGDPETQYF
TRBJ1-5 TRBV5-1 CASSLVRDRGLGPQHF
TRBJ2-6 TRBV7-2 CASSFPRPSGGVGANVLTF
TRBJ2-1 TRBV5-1 CASSTIPGVEQFF
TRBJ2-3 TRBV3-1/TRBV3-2 CASSHGLAGGDTQYF
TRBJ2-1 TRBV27 CASSLSPAGGIEQFF
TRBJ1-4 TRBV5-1 CASRRREGATNEKLFF
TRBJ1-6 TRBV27 CASSSQGYNSPLHF
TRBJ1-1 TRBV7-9 CASSLVPSGGGPEAFF
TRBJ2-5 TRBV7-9 CASSEAGGQETQYF
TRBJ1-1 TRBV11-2 CASSLGGKRAFF
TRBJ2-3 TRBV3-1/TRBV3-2 CASSPRGGLAGGIVAATPTDTQYF
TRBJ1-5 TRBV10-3 CAISESSDSLNQPQHF
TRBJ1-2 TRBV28 CASSSSYGYTF
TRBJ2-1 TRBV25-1 CASTTSEGTGIDEQFF
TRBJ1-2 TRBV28 CASRIPSDNGYTF
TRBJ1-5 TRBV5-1 CASSLTGGANQPQHF
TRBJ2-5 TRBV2 CASSDERGGQETQYF
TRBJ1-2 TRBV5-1 CASSIQGSFVYGYTF
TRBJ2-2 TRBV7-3 CASSQQPSGAGNTGELFF
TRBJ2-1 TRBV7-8 CASSLVTSGNEQFF
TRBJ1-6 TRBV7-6 CASSRTGPNSPLHF
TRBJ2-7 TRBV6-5 CASSYGTGGNEQYF
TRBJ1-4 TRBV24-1 CATSESSGTGVPKLFF
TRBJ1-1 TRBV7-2 CASRYSIVNTEAFF
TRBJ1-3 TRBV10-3 CAITPQIYRDTISGNTIYF
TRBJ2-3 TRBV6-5 CASLLSPTSTDTQYF
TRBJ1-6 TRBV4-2 CASSQDSPFRQHNSPLHF
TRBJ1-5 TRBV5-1 CASSLAPGNQPQHF
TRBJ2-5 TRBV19 CASSTHGTSGGYVETQYF
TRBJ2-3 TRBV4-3 CASSQGSAGRSTDTQYF
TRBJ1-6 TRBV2 CASTPRQQLSPLHF
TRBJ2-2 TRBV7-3 CASSLYAARGTGELFF
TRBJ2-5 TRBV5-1 CASSSLVTEQETQYF
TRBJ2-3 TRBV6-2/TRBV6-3 CASSPGAGVRSDTQYF
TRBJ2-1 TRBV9 CASSVGMGTGGNEQFF
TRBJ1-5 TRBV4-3 CASSQEFPSTPQHF
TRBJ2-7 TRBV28 CASREGLGSYEQYF
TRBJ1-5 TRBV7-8 CASSPPSGVGNQPQHF
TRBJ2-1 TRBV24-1 CATSDSRTSGGYNEQFF
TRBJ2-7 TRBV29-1 CSVRTGSSYEQYF